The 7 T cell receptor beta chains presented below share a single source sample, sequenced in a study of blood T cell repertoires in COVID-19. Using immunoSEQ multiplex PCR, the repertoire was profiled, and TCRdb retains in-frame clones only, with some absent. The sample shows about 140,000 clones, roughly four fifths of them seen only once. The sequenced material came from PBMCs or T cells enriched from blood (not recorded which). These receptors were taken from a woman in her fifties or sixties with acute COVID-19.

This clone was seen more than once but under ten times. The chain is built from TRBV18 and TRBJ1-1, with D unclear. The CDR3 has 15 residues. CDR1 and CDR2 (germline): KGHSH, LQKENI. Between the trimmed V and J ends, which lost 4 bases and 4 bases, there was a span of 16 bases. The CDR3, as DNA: TGTGCCAGCTCACGCGAGGCTCCGGGAGGCACTGAAGCTTTCTTT. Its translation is CASSREAPGGTEAFF.

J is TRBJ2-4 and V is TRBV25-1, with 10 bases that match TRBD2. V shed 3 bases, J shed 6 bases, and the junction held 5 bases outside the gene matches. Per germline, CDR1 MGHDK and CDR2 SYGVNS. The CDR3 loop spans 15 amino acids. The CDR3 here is CASSDSGRTPNIQYF. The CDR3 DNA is TGTGCCAGCAGTGATAGCGGGAGGACCCCAAACATTCAGTACTTC. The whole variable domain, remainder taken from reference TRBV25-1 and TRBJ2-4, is EADIYQTPRYLVIGTGKKITLECSQTMGHDKMYWYQQDPGMELHLIHYSYGVNSTEKGDLSSESTVSRIRTEHFPLTLESARPSHTSQYLCASSDSGRTPNIQYFGAGTRLSVL.

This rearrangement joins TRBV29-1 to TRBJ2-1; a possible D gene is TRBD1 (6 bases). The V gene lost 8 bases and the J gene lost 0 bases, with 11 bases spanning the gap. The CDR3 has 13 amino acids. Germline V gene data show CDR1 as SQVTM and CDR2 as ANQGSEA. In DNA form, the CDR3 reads TGCAGCTCTACAGGGAGCTCCTACAATGAGCAGTTCTTC. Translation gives CSSTGSSYNEQFF.

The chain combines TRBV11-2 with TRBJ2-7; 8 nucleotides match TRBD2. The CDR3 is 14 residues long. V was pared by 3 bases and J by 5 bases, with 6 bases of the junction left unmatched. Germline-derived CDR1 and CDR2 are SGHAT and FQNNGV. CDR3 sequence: CASSLGTSGDEQYF. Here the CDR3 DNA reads TGTGCCAGCAGCTTGGGGACTAGTGGAGACGAGCAGTACTTC.

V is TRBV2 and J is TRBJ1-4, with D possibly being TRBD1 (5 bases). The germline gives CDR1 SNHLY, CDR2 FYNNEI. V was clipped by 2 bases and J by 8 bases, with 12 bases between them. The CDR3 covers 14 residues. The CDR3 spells CASSEQGSSEKLFF. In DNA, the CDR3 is TGTGCCAGCAGTGAACAGGGAAGTTCGGAAAAACTGTTTTTT.

CDR3 sequence (DNA): TGTGCCAGCTACTCCTATAATTCACCCCTCCACTTT. Encoded protein: CASYSYNSPLHF. V and J are TRBV6-5 and TRBJ1-6; D unresolved. V was pared by 8 bases and J by 0 bases, with 2 bases between. From germline, CDR1 is MNHEY and CDR2 SVGAGI. The CDR3 has 12 amino acids.

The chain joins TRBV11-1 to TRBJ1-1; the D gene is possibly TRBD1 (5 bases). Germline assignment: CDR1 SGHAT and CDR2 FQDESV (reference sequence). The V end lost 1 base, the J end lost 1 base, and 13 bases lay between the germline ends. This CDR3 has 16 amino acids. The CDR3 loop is CASSLGLDSKNTEAFF. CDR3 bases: TGTGCCAGCAGCTTAGGATTAGACAGTAAGAACACTGAAGCTTTCTTT.